Sequencing of this T cell receptor (beta chain) was carried out in a study of blood T cell repertoires in COVID-19. The CDR3 runs 15 residues. The junction had 6 bases not matched to a gene; V was cut back by 4 bases and J by 2 bases. The method was immunoSEQ multiplex PCR; TCRdb's version includes in-frame clones alone and lacks a portion of them. The table has 300,000 to 400,000 clones, around 91% seen once. The chain uses TRBV23-1 and TRBJ2-3, with 7 bases lining up with TRBD2. TRBV23-1 is an ORF, and what it does is uncertain. The specimen sequenced was peripheral blood. The receptor was derived from a woman between 18 and 30 years old who had recovered from COVID-19. Here the CDR3 reads CASSPKRGLTDTQYF. The DNA of the CDR3 is TGCGCCAGCAGTCCCAAGCGGGGCCTCACAGATACGCAGTATTTT.